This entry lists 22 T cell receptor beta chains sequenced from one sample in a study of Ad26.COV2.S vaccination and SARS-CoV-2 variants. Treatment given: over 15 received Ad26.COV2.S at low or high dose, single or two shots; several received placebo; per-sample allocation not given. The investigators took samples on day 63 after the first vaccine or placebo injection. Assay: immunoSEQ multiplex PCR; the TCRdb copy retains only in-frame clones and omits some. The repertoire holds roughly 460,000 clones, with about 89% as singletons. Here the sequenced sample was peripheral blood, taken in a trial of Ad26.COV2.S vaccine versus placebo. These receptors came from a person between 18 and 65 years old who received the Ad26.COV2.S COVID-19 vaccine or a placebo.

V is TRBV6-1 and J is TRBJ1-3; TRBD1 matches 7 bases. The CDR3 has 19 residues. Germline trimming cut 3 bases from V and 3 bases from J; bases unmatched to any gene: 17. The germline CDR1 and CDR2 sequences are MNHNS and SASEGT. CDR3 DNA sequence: TGTGCCAGCAGTGAGGACGAGAACACTAGGGGGCTTCGTGGAAACACCATATATTTT. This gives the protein CASSEDENTRGLRGNTIYF.

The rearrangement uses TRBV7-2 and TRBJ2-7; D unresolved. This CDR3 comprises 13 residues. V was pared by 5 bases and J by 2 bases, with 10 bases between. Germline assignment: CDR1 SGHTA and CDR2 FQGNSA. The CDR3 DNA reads TGTGCCAGCAGCGCCTACACTACCTACGAGCAGTACTTC. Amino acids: CASSAYTTYEQYF. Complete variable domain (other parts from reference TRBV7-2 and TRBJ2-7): GAGVSQSPSNKVTEKGKDVELRCDPISGHTALYWYRQSLGQGLEFLIYFQGNSAPDKSGLPSDRFSAERTGGSVSTLTIQRTQQEDSAVYLCASSAYTTYEQYFGPGTRLTVT.

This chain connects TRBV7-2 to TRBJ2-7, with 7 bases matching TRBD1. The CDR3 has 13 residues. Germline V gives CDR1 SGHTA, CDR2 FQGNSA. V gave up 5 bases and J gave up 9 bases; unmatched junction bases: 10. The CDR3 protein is CASSPQKGQRQYF. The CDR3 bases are TGTGCCAGCAGCCCTCAAAAGGGACAGCGGCAGTACTTC.

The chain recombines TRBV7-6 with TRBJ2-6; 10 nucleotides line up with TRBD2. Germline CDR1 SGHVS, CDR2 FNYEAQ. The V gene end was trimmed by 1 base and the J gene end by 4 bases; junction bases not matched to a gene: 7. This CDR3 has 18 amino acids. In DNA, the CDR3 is TGTGCCAGCAGCTTAGTCGCAGCGGGAGGGGCGGGGGCCAACGTCCTGACTTTC. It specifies CASSLVAAGGAGANVLTF.

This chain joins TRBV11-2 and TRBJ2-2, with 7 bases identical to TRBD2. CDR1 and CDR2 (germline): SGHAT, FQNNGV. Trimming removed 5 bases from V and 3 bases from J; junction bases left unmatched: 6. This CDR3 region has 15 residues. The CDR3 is CASSTRDYYTGELFF. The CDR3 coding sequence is TGTGCCAGCAGCACCAGGGACTATTACACCGGGGAGCTGTTTTTT.

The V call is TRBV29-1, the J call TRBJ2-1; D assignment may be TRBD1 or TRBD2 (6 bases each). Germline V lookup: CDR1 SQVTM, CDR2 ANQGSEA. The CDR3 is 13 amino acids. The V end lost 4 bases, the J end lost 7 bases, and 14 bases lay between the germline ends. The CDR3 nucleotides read TGCAGCGTTGGCGGGACAAGGATTAATGAGCAGTTCTTC. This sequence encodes CSVGGTRINEQFF.

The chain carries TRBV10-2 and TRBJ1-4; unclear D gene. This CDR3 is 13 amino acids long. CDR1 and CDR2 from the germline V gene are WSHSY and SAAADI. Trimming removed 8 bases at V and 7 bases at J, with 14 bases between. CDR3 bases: TGCGCCAGCCAAATCCAACGGAGTGAAAAACTGTTTTTT. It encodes CASQIQRSEKLFF.

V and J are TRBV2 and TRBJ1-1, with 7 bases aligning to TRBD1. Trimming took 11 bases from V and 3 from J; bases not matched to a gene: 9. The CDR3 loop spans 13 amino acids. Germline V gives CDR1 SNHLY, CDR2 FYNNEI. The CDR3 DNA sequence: TGTGCCTACCCGACAGGGCAGGACACTGAAGCTTTCTTT. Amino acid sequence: CAYPTGQDTEAFF.

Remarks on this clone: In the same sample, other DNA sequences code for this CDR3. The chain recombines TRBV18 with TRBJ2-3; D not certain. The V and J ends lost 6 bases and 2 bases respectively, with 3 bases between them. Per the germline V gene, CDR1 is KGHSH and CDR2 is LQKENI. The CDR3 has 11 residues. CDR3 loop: CASSYTDTQYF. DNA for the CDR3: TGTGCCAGCTCGTACACAGATACGCAGTATTTT.

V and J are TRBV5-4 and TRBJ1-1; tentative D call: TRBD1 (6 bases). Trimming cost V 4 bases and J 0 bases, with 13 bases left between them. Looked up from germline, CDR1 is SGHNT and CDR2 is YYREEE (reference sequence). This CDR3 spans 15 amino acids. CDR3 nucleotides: TGTGCCAGCAGCACGATCGACAGGATGAACACTGAAGCTTTCTTT. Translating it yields CASSTIDRMNTEAFF.

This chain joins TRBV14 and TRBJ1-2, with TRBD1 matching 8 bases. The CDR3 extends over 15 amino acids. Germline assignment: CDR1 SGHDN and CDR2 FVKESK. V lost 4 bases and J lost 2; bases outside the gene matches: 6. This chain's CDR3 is CASSPTQGANYGYTF. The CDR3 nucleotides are TGTGCCAGCAGCCCGACGCAGGGGGCGAACTATGGCTACACCTTC.

CDR3 nucleotides: TGTGCCAGCAGCTCCAGGGGCTGGGACGAGCAGTACTTC. This gives the protein CASSSRGWDEQYF. The chain has TRBV13 and TRBJ2-7, with D perhaps TRBD1 (6 bases). The germline gives CDR1 PRHDT, CDR2 FYEKMQ (reference sequence). The CDR3 is 13 amino acids. The V end was cut by 4 bases, the J end by 5 bases, with 12 bases between.

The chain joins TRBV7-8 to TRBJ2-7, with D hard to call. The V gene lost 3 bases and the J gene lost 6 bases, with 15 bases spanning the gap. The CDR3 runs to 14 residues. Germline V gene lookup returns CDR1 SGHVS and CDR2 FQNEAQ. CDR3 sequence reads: CASSFGLDTGEQYF. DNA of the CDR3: TGTGCCAGCAGCTTTGGGCTAGACACTGGCGAGCAGTACTTC.

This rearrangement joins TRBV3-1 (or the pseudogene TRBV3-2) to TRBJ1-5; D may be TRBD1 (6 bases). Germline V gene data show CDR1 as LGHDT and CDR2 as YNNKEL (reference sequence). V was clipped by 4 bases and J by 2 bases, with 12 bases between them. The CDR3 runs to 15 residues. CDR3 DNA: TGTGCCAGCAGCCCTACAGGGTTGGGCAATCAGCCCCAGCATTTT. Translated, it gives CASSPTGLGNQPQHF.

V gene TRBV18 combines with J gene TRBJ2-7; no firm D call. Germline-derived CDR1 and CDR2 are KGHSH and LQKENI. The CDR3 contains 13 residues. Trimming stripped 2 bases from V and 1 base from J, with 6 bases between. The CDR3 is CASSPMGSYEQYF. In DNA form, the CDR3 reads TGTGCCAGCTCACCAATGGGTTCCTACGAGCAGTACTTC.

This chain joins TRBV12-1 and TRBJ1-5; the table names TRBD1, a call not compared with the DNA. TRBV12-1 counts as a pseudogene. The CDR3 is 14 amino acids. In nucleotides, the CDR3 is TGTGCCAGCAGCTCCGGGGACAGCCATCAGCCCCAGCATTTT. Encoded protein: CASSSGDSHQPQHF.

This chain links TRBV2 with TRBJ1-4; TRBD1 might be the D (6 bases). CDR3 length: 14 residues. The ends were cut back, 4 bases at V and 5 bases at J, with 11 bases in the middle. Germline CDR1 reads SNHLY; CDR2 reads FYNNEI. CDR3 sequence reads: CASSVTGGNEKLFF. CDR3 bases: TGTGCCAGCAGTGTGACAGGCGGAAATGAAAAACTGTTTTTT.

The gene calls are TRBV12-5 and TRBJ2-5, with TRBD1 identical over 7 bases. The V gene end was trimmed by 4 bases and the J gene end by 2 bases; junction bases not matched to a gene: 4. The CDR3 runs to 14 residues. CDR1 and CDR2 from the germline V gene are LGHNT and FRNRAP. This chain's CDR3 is CASGSDRVQETQYF. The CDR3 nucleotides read TGTGCTAGTGGTTCCGACAGGGTACAAGAGACCCAGTACTTC.

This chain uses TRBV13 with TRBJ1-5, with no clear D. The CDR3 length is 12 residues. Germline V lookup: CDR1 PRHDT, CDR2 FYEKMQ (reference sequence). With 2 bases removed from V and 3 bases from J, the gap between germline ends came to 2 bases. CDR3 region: CASSLLNQPQHF. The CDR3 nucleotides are TGTGCCAGCAGCTTACTCAATCAGCCCCAGCATTTT.

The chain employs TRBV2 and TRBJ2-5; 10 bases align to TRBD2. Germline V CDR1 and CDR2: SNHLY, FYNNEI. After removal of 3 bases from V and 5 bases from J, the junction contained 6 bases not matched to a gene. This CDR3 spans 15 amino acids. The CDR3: CASSELSGRMETQYF. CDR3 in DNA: TGTGCCAGCAGTGAGCTTAGCGGGAGGATGGAGACCCAGTACTTC.

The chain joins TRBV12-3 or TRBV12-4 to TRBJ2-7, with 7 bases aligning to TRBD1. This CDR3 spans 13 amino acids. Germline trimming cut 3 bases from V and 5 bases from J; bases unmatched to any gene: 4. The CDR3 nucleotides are TGTGCCAGCAGTTTGAGCGACAGGGACGAGCAGTACTTC. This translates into CASSLSDRDEQYF.

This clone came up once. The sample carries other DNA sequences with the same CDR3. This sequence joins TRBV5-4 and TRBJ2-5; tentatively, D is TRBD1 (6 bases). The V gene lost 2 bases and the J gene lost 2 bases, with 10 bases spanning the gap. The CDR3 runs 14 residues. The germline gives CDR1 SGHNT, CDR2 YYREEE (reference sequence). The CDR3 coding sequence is TGTGCCAGCAGCTTAGGACAGTTACAAGAGACCCAGTACTTC. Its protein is CASSLGQLQETQYF.